These T cell receptor beta chains were read from a single sample in a study of cytomegalovirus exposure and HLA in healthy donors. Profiled with immunoSEQ multiplex PCR; TCRdb holds only in-frame clones, not every one. The sample lists 110,000 or so clones, approximately 69% occurring once. The sequenced material came from PBMCs. These receptor sequences come from a woman in her forties in good health and CMV-seropositive. CDR3s include the opening cysteine and the closing phenylalanine or tryptophan. Fields, in order: D gene, J gene, clone size, V gene, CDR3 DNA, CDR3 protein. The D gene is left open where the match is weak. Rows give clone size only sometimes, using once, few, many, or a class for an expanded clone.

D: TRBD1
J: TRBJ2-3
size: -
V: TRBV7-2
DNA: TGTGCCAGCAGCCTACAGGGGCCAGATACGCAGTATTTT
CDR3: CASSLQGPDTQYF

D: -
J: TRBJ1-3
size: -
V: TRBV6-5
DNA: TGTGCCAGCAGCTACAGGGAGCGTGCAGGAAACACCATATATTTT
CDR3: CASSYRERAGNTIYF

D: TRBD1
J: TRBJ1-2
size: -
V: TRBV7-2
DNA: TGTGCCAGCAGCTTACGAACAGGGGACCATGGCTACACCTTC
CDR3: CASSLRTGDHGYTF

D: -
J: TRBJ2-1
size: -
V: TRBV19
DNA: TGTGCCAGTAGTATAAGGGGAAATGAGCAGTTCTTC
CDR3: CASSIRGNEQFF

D: TRBD1
J: TRBJ1-5
size: -
V: TRBV2
DNA: TGTGCCAGCAGTGAAAGGGGGGGACAGGTCCTAAATCAGCCCCAGCATTTT
CDR3: CASSERGGQVLNQPQHF

D: -
J: TRBJ2-4
size: -
V: TRBV4-3
DNA: TGCGCCAGCAGCCTCCTCGCAGGGGAAGCCAAAAACATTCAGTACTTC
CDR3: CASSLLAGEAKNIQYF

D: TRBD2
J: TRBJ2-5
size: -
V: TRBV4-2
DNA: TGTGCCAGCAGCCCCACGGGACTAGAGGGGGAGACCCAGTACTTC
CDR3: CASSPTGLEGETQYF

D: -
J: TRBJ1-1
size: few
V: TRBV5-1
DNA: TGCGCCAGCAGCTTGGAGCTTTCTGGCGGCACTGAAGCTTTCTTT
CDR3: CASSLELSGGTEAFF

D: TRBD1
J: TRBJ2-1
size: -
V: TRBV4-3
DNA: TGCGCCAGCAGCCTACGGGGCGAAGGGGGCGATGAGCAGTTCTTC
CDR3: CASSLRGEGGDEQFF

D: TRBD1
J: TRBJ2-2
size: -
V: TRBV7-9
DNA: TGTGCCAGCAGCGGGCGCCTCAGGGGGCCGAACACCGGGGAGCTGTTTTTT
CDR3: CASSGRLRGPNTGELFF

D: -
J: TRBJ2-3
size: -
V: TRBV6-5
DNA: TGTGCCAGCGGCGGGCGGGCCTCAGATACGCAGTATTTT
CDR3: CASGGRASDTQYF

D: TRBD1
J: TRBJ2-7
size: -
V: TRBV7-2
DNA: TGTGCCAGCGGCCGTGACAGGGTCTTCTCCTACGAGCAGTACTTC
CDR3: CASGRDRVFSYEQYF

D: -
J: TRBJ2-1
size: -
V: TRBV7-3
DNA: TGTGCCAGCAGCTTAGTAGGCAGGGTTAGTTCCTACAATGAGCAGTTCTTC
CDR3: CASSLVGRVSSYNEQFF

D: TRBD2
J: TRBJ2-7
size: -
V: TRBV5-4
DNA: TGTGCCAGCAGCCGACTAGCGGGGGGCTTCTACGAGCAGTACTTC
CDR3: CASSRLAGGFYEQYF

D: TRBD1
J: TRBJ1-2
size: -
V: TRBV5-5
DNA: TGTGCCAGCAGCTTGGTCGGCCAGGGGGCTGGAAATGGCTACACCTTC
CDR3: CASSLVGQGAGNGYTF

D: TRBD1
J: TRBJ1-1
size: -
V: TRBV5-1
DNA: TGCGCCAGCGGAGACAGGGGGGACACTGAAGCTTTCTTT
CDR3: CASGDRGDTEAFF

D: TRBD2
J: TRBJ2-2
size: -
V: TRBV5-1
DNA: TGCGCCAGCAGCTTGAGATGGGACGCTAGCGGTACCGGGGAGCTGTTTTTT
CDR3: CASSLRWDASGTGELFF

D: -
J: TRBJ2-7
size: -
V: TRBV11-3
DNA: TGTGCCAGCGGCCCCCGGGGATTACAGTACGAGCAGTACTTC
CDR3: CASGPRGLQYEQYF

D: -
J: TRBJ1-1
size: -
V: TRBV18
DNA: TGTGCCAGCTCACGATACTCAGTTGACAGTAACACTGAAGCTTTCTTT
CDR3: CASSRYSVDSNTEAFF

D: -
J: TRBJ1-1
size: -
V: TRBV5-1
DNA: TGCGCCAGCAGCTTTGTCGGGGGGGGGACTGAAGCTTTCTTT
CDR3: CASSFVGGGTEAFF

D: TRBD2
J: TRBJ2-7
size: few
V: TRBV6-1
DNA: TGTGCCACCTATTACGGGAGGATTGGCTACGAGCAGTACTTC
CDR3: CATYYGRIGYEQYF

D: TRBD2
J: TRBJ2-5
size: -
V: TRBV25-1
DNA: TGTGCCAGCAGTCGCAATAGCGGGAGCGAGGAGACCCAGTACTTC
CDR3: CASSRNSGSEETQYF

D: TRBD2
J: TRBJ2-1
size: -
V: TRBV5-1
DNA: TGCGCCAGCAGCTCAAGACTAGCGGGAGAGGGTGAGCAGTTCTTC
CDR3: CASSSRLAGEGEQFF

D: TRBD1
J: TRBJ2-6
size: -
V: TRBV4-2
DNA: TGTGCCAGCAGCCACGGGACAGGGGGCTCGGGCGGGGCCAACGTCCTGACTTTC
CDR3: CASSHGTGGSGGANVLTF

D: TRBD1
J: TRBJ2-1
size: -
V: TRBV5-1
DNA: TGCGCCAGCAGCTCCGGGACAGGGATAGAGAATGAGCAGTTCTTC
CDR3: CASSSGTGIENEQFF

D: -
J: TRBJ1-4
size: few
V: TRBV7-9
DNA: TGTGCCAGCAGCTTAGCTAACAGGGACGAAAAACTGTTTTTT
CDR3: CASSLANRDEKLFF

D: TRBD2
J: TRBJ2-5
size: -
V: TRBV7-8
DNA: TGTGCCAGCAGCTTAGTTTGGACTAGCGGACTGGGGACCCAGTACTTC
CDR3: CASSLVWTSGLGTQYF

D: TRBD1
J: TRBJ1-2
size: -
V: TRBV19
DNA: TGTGCCAGTAGAGCCTGGGACAGGGGTGATGGCTACACCTTC
CDR3: CASRAWDRGDGYTF

D: -
J: TRBJ2-7
size: once
V: TRBV27
DNA: TGTGCCAGCATTCACTCCTACGAGCAGTACTTC
CDR3: CASIHSYEQYF